Described below is a single TCR beta chain sequence and its context. The target antigen is unknown. A multiplex PCR was run with 60 Vbeta primers and 13 Jbeta primers. This table comes from immunoSEQ multiplex PCR, and its TCRdb copy is limited to in-frame clones, with some not included. This table has some 140,000 clones, around 77% appearing once. This entry belongs to a study of cytomegalovirus exposure and HLA in healthy donors. The overall study: Unique TCR beta sequences numbering about 100 million came from 190 million or so T cells in an earlier analysis.

Study results and caveats: Data from an earlier analysis indicated that most TCR beta V segments were productive either about 90% or about 30% of the time. Likely technical artifact: a cluster of highly shared sequence variants.

Each donor's status was that of a healthy bone marrow donor. V was trimmed by 5 bases and J by 3 bases, leaving 18 bases between them. CDR1 and CDR2 from the germline V gene are SGHAT and FQNNGV. The CDR3 has 16 residues. This rearrangement joins TRBV11-2 to TRBJ2-3; TRBD2 might be the D (6 bases). The sequenced material came from PBMCs. This clonotype originated in a young man in good health and CMV-seronegative. CDR3 DNA: TGTGCCAGCAGCCCGCGGCGGGTCGGGGGAACAGATACGCAGTATTTT. Its protein is CASSPRRVGGTDTQYF.